This T cell receptor (beta chain) was observed in a study of blood T cell repertoires in COVID-19. The wider study: T cells, B-cell-depleted T cells, or PBMCs supplied cDNA or gDNA.

This clone appeared a single time. The CDR3 contains 13 residues. Trimming cost V 6 bases and J 7 bases; bases outside gene matches: 7. CDR1 and CDR2 from the germline V gene are MNHEY and SMNVEV (reference sequence). The table came from immunoSEQ multiplex PCR; TCRdb's copy has only in-frame clones and leaves some out. The table shows around 100,000 clones, with over 70% occurring only once. Sequencing was performed on peripheral blood. The clonotype originates from a human donor in a cohort sampled during active or convalescent COVID-19. This chain uses TRBV27 with TRBJ2-7; 9 nucleotides align to TRBD1. The CDR3 DNA sequence: TGTGCCAGCAGGGGACAGGGCCGTCAAGAGCAGTACTTC. Translation gives CASRGQGRQEQYF.